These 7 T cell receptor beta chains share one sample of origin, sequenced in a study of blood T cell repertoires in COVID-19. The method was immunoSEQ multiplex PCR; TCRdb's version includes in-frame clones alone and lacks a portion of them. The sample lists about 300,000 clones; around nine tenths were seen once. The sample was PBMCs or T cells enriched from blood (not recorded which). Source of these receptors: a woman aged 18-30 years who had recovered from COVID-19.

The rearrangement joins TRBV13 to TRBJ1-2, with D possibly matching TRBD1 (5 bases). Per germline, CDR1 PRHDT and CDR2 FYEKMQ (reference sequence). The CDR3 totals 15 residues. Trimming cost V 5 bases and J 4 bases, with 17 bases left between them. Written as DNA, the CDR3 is TGTGCCAGCAGCCAACCACAGGACATCCGCTATGGCTACACCTTC. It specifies CASSQPQDIRYGYTF.

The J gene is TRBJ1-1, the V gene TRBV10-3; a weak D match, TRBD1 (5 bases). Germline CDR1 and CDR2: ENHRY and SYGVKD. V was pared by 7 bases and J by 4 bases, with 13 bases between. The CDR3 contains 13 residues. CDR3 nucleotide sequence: TGTGCCATCAACGGGCGGGGGGGCACTGAAGCTTTCTTT. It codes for CAINGRGGTEAFF.

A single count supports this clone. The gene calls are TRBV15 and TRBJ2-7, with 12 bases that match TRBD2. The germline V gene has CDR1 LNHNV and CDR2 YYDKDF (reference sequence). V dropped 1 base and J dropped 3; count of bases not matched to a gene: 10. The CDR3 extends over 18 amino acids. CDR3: CATSRGEASGGALYEQYF. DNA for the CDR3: TGTGCCACCAGCAGAGGAGAGGCTAGCGGGGGGGCCCTCTACGAGCAGTACTTC.

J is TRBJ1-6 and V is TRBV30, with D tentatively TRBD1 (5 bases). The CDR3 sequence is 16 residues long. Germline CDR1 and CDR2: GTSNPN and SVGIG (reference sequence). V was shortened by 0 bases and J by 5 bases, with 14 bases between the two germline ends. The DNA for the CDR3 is TGTGCCTGGAGTGTAGTCTCGACAGCAGATAATTCACCCCTCCACTTT. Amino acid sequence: CAWSVVSTADNSPLHF.

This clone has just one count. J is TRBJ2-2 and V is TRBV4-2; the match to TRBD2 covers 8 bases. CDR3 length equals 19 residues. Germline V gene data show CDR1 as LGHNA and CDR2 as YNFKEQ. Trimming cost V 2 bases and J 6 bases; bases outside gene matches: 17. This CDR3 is CASSQSQFIAGLWSGELFF. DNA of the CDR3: TGTGCCAGCAGCCAATCTCAATTTATAGCGGGACTATGGTCCGGGGAGCTGTTTTTT.

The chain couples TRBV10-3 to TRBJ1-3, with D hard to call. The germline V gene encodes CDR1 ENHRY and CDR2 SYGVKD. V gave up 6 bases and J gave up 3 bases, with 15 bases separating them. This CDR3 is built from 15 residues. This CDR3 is CAIRAVTRNGNTIYF. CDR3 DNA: TGTGCCATCAGAGCAGTAACTAGAAATGGAAACACCATATATTTT.

The CDR3 region is CAWSVLRTGRSENSPLHF. For the CDR3, the DNA is TGTGCCTGGAGTGTACTCCGAACAGGACGTTCGGAAAATTCACCCCTCCACTTT. The chain carries TRBV30 and TRBJ1-6, with D possibly being TRBD1 (5 bases). This CDR3 is 18 amino acids long. Trimming shortened V by 0 bases and J by 7 bases, and 22 bases separated the two germline ends. CDR1 is GTSNPN, CDR2 SVGIG, per germline (reference sequence).